Each of the 10 T cell receptor beta chains below was sequenced from the same sample in a study of blood T cell repertoires in COVID-19. Sequencing was performed with immunoSEQ multiplex PCR; in TCRdb, only in-frame clones are kept and a portion is missing. The table lists over 150,000 clones, 88% of them singletons. Sequenced sample: peripheral blood. The receptor source for this set is a man in his fifties or sixties with COVID-19, enrolled during active disease.

The chain recombines TRBV29-1 with TRBJ2-7; D is possibly TRBD1 (6 bases). Trimming stripped 3 bases from V and 6 bases from J, with 9 bases between. The CDR3 is 11 residues long. CDR1 is SQVTM and CDR2 is ANQGSEA in the germline V gene. CDR3 sequence (DNA): TGCAGCGTTGAGGAACAGGGCGAGCAGTACTTC. Residues: CSVEEQGEQYF.

This chain connects TRBV5-1 to TRBJ2-1; TRBD2 matches 8 bases. CDR3 size: 17 residues. V was clipped by 4 bases and J by 7 bases; unmatched bases: 16. CDR1 is SGHRS and CDR2 is YFSETQ in the germline V gene. In DNA, the CDR3 is TGCGCCAGCAGCCCCCTCGCGGGGGGCATAGGACGGAATGAGCAGTTCTTC. Translating it yields CASSPLAGGIGRNEQFF.

The rearrangement uses TRBV4-2 and TRBJ2-7, with 10 bases identical to TRBD2. In germline, CDR1 is LGHNA, CDR2 YNFKEQ. V lost 4 bases to trimming and J lost 5 bases; unmatched junction nucleotides: 11. The CDR3 extends over 16 amino acids. The CDR3 reads CASSPRRSGGADEQYF. The DNA of the CDR3 is TGTGCCAGCAGCCCTCGTAGGAGCGGGGGGGCCGACGAGCAGTACTTC.

The J gene is TRBJ1-6, the V gene TRBV5-4; D is ambiguous. Germline CDR1 is SGHNT and CDR2 is YYREEE (reference sequence). Trimming cost V 0 bases and J 7 bases, with 5 bases left between them. This CDR3 contains 13 residues. CDR3 coding DNA: TGTGCCAGCAGCTTGGACGGGAATTCACCCCTCCACTTT. This codes for CASSLDGNSPLHF.

A single count supports this clone. The chain employs TRBV5-1 and TRBJ2-1; TRBD1 aligns across 8 bases. The CDR3 loop spans 13 amino acids. Germline V gene data show CDR1 as SGHRS and CDR2 as YFSETQ. Trimming at V came to 5 bases and at J to 6 bases, leaving 4 bases not matched to a gene. CDR3 sequence reads: CASSSTGGNEQFF. The CDR3 region has the DNA TGCGCCAGCAGTTCCACAGGGGGCAATGAGCAGTTCTTC.

The rearrangement joins TRBV5-4 to TRBJ1-5; possible D gene TRBD1, 6 bases. The CDR3 loop spans 14 amino acids. V was shortened by 0 bases and J by 5 bases, with 9 bases between the two germline ends. CDR1 and CDR2 (germline): SGHNT, YYREEE (reference sequence). The CDR3 loop reads CASSLAGAHQPQHF. The CDR3 DNA reads TGTGCCAGCAGCTTGGCAGGGGCGCATCAGCCCCAGCATTTT.

This sequence joins TRBV2 and TRBJ1-4; D possibly corresponds to TRBD1 (6 bases). This CDR3 region has 14 residues. Germline V CDR1 and CDR2: SNHLY, FYNNEI. The V end lost 7 bases, the J end lost 3 bases, and 12 bases lay between the germline ends. Written as DNA, the CDR3 is TGTGCCAGCATTATAGGGGGAGCTAATGAAAAACTGTTTTTT. Translated: CASIIGGANEKLFF.

The chain carries TRBV2 and TRBJ2-3; TRBD1 aligns across 7 bases. V gave up 0 bases and J gave up 4 bases; unmatched junction bases: 7. Germline V lookup: CDR1 SNHLY, CDR2 FYNNEI. The CDR3 is 16 residues long. CDR3 in amino acids: CASSEAPTGVADTQYF. CDR3 in DNA: TGTGCCAGCAGTGAAGCGCCCACAGGGGTGGCAGATACGCAGTATTTT.

The count of this clone is one. The chain carries TRBV25-1 and TRBJ1-3, with D hard to call. The CDR3 contains 11 residues. Germline V gives CDR1 MGHDK, CDR2 SYGVNS. Deletions cut 8 bases from V and 4 bases from J, with 6 bases between. The CDR3 bases are TGTGCCAGCGGCACCGGAAACACCATATATTTT. Its protein is CASGTGNTIYF.

The chain uses TRBV3-1 (or the pseudogene TRBV3-2) and TRBJ2-1; maybe TRBD1 (5 bases). Germline CDR1 LGHDT, CDR2 YNNKEL (reference sequence). This CDR3 has 13 residues. Trimming shortened V by 0 bases and J by 14 bases, and 14 bases separated the two germline ends. Written as DNA, the CDR3 is TGTGCCAGCAGCCAAGAGACCTCGAGCAGGGAGTTCTTC. It specifies CASSQETSSREFF.